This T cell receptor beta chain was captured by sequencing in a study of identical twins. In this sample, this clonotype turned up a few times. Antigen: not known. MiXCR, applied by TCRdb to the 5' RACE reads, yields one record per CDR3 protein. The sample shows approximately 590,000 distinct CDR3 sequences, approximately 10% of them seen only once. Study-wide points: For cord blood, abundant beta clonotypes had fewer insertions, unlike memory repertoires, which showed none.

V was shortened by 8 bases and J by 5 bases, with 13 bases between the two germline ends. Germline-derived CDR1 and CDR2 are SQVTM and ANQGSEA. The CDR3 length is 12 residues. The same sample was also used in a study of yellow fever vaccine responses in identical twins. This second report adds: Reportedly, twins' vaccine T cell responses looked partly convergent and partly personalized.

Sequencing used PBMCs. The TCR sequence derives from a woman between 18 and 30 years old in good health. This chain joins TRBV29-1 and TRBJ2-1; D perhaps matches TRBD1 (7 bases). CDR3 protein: CSFRGAHNEQFF. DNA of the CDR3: TGCAGCTTCAGGGGGGCGCACAATGAGCAGTTCTTC.